This entry lists 25 T cell receptor beta chains sequenced from one sample in a study of Ad26.COV2.S vaccination and SARS-CoV-2 variants. Data came from immunoSEQ multiplex PCR; TCRdb stores just in-frame clones and leaves some out. The sample shows 300,000 to 400,000 clones, around 90% of them seen only once. Described treatment: some 20 received Ad26.COV2.S at low or high dose, single or two shots; 5 received placebo; per-sample allocation not given. Sampling took place 63 days after the first vaccine or placebo injection. The material sequenced was peripheral blood, taken in a trial of Ad26.COV2.S vaccine versus placebo. Every receptor here comes from a person between 18 and 60 years old who received the Ad26.COV2.S COVID-19 vaccine or a placebo.

The chain joins TRBV28 to TRBJ1-2; tentative D call: TRBD1 (6 bases). In germline, CDR1 is MDHEN, CDR2 SYDVKM. Trimming removed 7 bases at V and 4 bases at J, with 22 bases between. This CDR3 spans 16 amino acids. The CDR3 is CASIRGDLSPGYGYTF. DNA of the CDR3: TGTGCCAGCATAAGGGGGGACCTTTCTCCAGGCTATGGCTACACCTTC.

The J gene is TRBJ2-1, the V gene TRBV5-1; 9 bases fit TRBD2. Germline V CDR1 and CDR2: SGHRS, YFSETQ. With 0 bases clipped from V and 6 bases from J, the junction kept 1 base outside the gene matches. This CDR3 spans 14 amino acids. The CDR3 spells CASSLELAGNEQFF. The CDR3, as DNA: TGCGCCAGCAGCTTGGAACTAGCGGGCAATGAGCAGTTCTTC. Supplemented by reference TRBV5-1 and TRBJ2-1, the full variable domain reads KAGVTQTPRYLIKTRGQQVTLSCSPISGHRSVSWYQQTPGQGLQFLFEYFSETQRNKGNFPGRFSGRQFSNSRSEMNVSTLELGDSALYLCASSLELAGNEQFFGPGTRLTVL.

The chain is built from TRBV4-3 and TRBJ1-6, with TRBD1 as a possible D gene (6 bases). This CDR3 is built from 16 residues. Trimming took off 1 base at V and 11 bases at J, with 18 bases between the two ends. Germline CDR1 reads LGHNA; CDR2 reads YSLEER. The CDR3 bases are TGCGCCAGCAGCCAAGCAGGACAGAGGGTTTTGACACCCCTCCACTTT. It is translated as CASSQAGQRVLTPLHF.

The chain combines TRBV10-2 with TRBJ1-3; tentative D call: TRBD1 (6 bases). The V end was cut by 3 bases, the J end by 4 bases, with 10 bases between. Per germline, CDR1 WSHSY and CDR2 SAAADI. The CDR3 extends over 14 amino acids. CDR3: CASSDGGPGNTIYF. In DNA, the CDR3 is TGCGCCAGCAGTGATGGGGGGCCCGGAAACACCATATATTTT.

J is TRBJ2-3 and V is TRBV7-8; TRBD1 might be the D (6 bases). Germline CDR1 SGHVS, CDR2 FQNEAQ. The V gene lost 5 bases and the J gene lost 0 bases, with 15 bases spanning the gap. The CDR3 loop spans 16 amino acids. CDR3 in DNA: TGTGCCAGCAGCCCCTACCAGGGGAGAAGCACAGATACGCAGTATTTT. Its protein is CASSPYQGRSTDTQYF.

The chain carries TRBV7-8 and TRBJ1-1, with D hard to call. The V end lost 1 base, the J end lost 2 bases, and 5 bases lay between the germline ends. This CDR3 spans 13 amino acids. From germline, CDR1 is SGHVS and CDR2 FQNEAQ. The CDR3 sequence is CASSLGANTEAFF. The CDR3 DNA follows: TGTGCCAGCAGCTTAGGGGCCAACACTGAAGCTTTCTTT.

The chain joins TRBV3-1 (or the pseudogene TRBV3-2) to TRBJ2-7; tentatively, D is TRBD1 (5 bases). Germline CDR1 LGHDT, CDR2 YNNKEL (reference sequence). V lost 2 bases and J lost 3, with 11 bases in between. The CDR3 is made up of 14 amino acids. CDR3 region: CASSQTGAFYEQYF. The CDR3 nucleotides are TGTGCCAGCAGCCAAACTGGGGCCTTCTACGAGCAGTACTTC.

The J gene is TRBJ2-7, the V gene TRBV13; 14 bases are a match to TRBD2. The V segment lost 5 bases and the J segment 6 bases; nucleotides outside the gene matches: 6. CDR3 length: 15 residues. Germline values: CDR1 PRHDT, CDR2 FYEKMQ (reference sequence). CDR3 in amino acids: CASSHGTSGRPEQYV. CDR3 sequence (DNA): TGTGCCAGCAGCCATGGGACTAGCGGGAGACCCGAGCAGTACGTC.

The chain's CDR3 is CASSWTGTSENEQFF. In DNA, the CDR3 is TGCGCCAGCAGCTGGACCGGGACTAGTGAGAATGAGCAGTTCTTC. This chain links TRBV5-1 with TRBJ2-1; TRBD2 matches at 8 bases. V dropped 3 bases and J dropped 7; count of bases not matched to a gene: 9. The V gene's germline CDR1 is SGHRS and CDR2 YFSETQ. CDR3 length: 15 residues.

The chain has TRBV7-6 and TRBJ1-1; 7 nucleotides align to TRBD1. J lost 0 bases, V lost 5 bases, and 12 bases had no gene match. Germline V CDR1 and CDR2: SGHVS, FNYEAQ. The CDR3 is 17 amino acids. CDR3 coding DNA: TGTGCCAGCAGCCACCGGGACAGAGCCCTGATGAACACTGAAGCTTTCTTT. This encodes CASSHRDRALMNTEAFF.

Here the CDR3 reads CASSSTGGYGYTF. CDR3 DNA: TGTGCCAGTAGCTCGACAGGTGGGTATGGCTACACCTTC. The chain carries TRBV19 and TRBJ1-2; weak D call: TRBD1 (6 bases). The CDR3 is 13 amino acids. V lost 6 bases and J lost 5, with 13 bases in between. Germline CDR1 is LNHDA and CDR2 is SQIVND (reference sequence).

The J gene is TRBJ1-1, the V gene TRBV29-1; D is undetermined. Trimming took 0 bases from V and 3 from J, leaving 11 bases between them. The CDR3 is 14 amino acids. CDR1 SQVTM and CDR2 ANQGSEA come from the germline V gene. The CDR3 reads CSVEDPPGDTEAFF. CDR3 bases: TGCAGCGTTGAAGATCCCCCCGGGGACACTGAAGCTTTCTTT.

The rearrangement joins TRBV15 to TRBJ1-1, with 7 bases that match TRBD1. The CDR3 has 15 residues. V shed 0 bases, J shed 8 bases, and the junction held 9 bases outside the gene matches. Germline V gene sequence: CDR1 LNHNV, CDR2 YYDKDF (reference sequence). The CDR3 loop is CATSRDRGGQYEAFF. CDR3 DNA: TGTGCCACCAGCAGAGATCGAGGGGGACAGTACGAAGCTTTCTTT.

This chain links TRBV19 with TRBJ1-1, with D unclear. There are 12 residues in the CDR3. V shed 5 bases and J shed 2 bases, with 6 bases lying between them. In germline, CDR1 is LNHDA, CDR2 SQIVND (reference sequence). CDR3 region: CASSLHNTEAFF. CDR3 nucleotide sequence: TGTGCCAGTAGTTTACACAACACTGAAGCTTTCTTT.

The chain links TRBV7-2 to TRBJ2-1; 10 nucleotides agree with TRBD2. Germline CDR1 SGHTA, CDR2 FQGNSA. V was pared by 5 bases and J by 12 bases, with 16 bases of the junction left unmatched. The length of the CDR3 is 16 residues. The CDR3 DNA sequence: TGTGCCAGCAGCCCATCTCCTCTAGCGGGAGCCCCAGCGCAGTTCTTC. It is translated as CASSPSPLAGAPAQFF.

This sequence joins TRBV28 and TRBJ1-3; D not certain. The CDR3 covers 15 residues. In germline, CDR1 is MDHEN, CDR2 SYDVKM. Trimming took off 4 bases at V and 4 bases at J, with 14 bases between the two ends. The CDR3 is CASSYPGLLGNTIYF. The CDR3 DNA reads as TGTGCCAGCAGTTATCCCGGTCTCTTGGGAAACACCATATATTTT.

The chain joins TRBV5-6 to TRBJ2-5; TRBD2 matches 11 bases. Trimming at V came to 6 bases and at J to 7 bases, leaving 11 bases not matched to a gene. The CDR3 is 15 residues long. Germline V gene sequence: CDR1 SGHDT, CDR2 YYEEEE. The CDR3 nucleotides are TGTGCCAGCACCAACCTAGCGGGGGGTGGTGGGACCCAGTACTTC. The encoded protein is CASTNLAGGGGTQYF.

The rearrangement joins TRBV28 to TRBJ1-2; D unclear. Trimming took 5 bases from V and 8 from J, leaving 21 bases between them. The CDR3 spans 15 residues. Germline lookup yields CDR1 MDHEN and CDR2 SYDVKM. In DNA form, the CDR3 reads TGTGCCAGCAGTGCCACTTCGGACGGATTGGGAGGCTACACCTTC. This gives the protein CASSATSDGLGGYTF.

The chain is built from TRBV7-8 and TRBJ2-3; TRBD1 matches 7 bases. The CDR3 has 14 amino acids. Germline CDR1 reads SGHVS; CDR2 reads FQNEAQ. The junction had 9 bases not matched to a gene; V was cut back by 6 bases and J by 6 bases. For the CDR3, the DNA is TGTGCCAGCAGTTTTGCAGGGGGTCCGGATACGCAGTATTTT. Its protein is CASSFAGGPDTQYF.

J is TRBJ1-1 and V is TRBV4-3; maybe TRBD1 (5 bases). The CDR3 contains 16 residues. Trimming cost V 0 bases and J 0 bases, with 11 bases left between them. From germline, CDR1 is LGHNA and CDR2 YSLEER. The CDR3 reads CASSQEKGVLNTEAFF. The CDR3, as DNA: TGCGCCAGCAGCCAAGAAAAAGGGGTACTGAACACTGAAGCTTTCTTT.

This chain joins TRBV11-3 and TRBJ2-2; TRBD1 or TRBD2 may be the D gene (6 bases each). The length of the CDR3 is 14 residues. V dropped 3 bases and J dropped 5 bases, with 10 bases sitting between them. In germline, CDR1 is SGHNT, CDR2 YENEEA. DNA for the CDR3: TGTGCCAGCAGCTTTACAGGGAGGACCGGGGAGCTGTTTTTT. Translating it yields CASSFTGRTGELFF.

The table lists this clone with a count of one. This chain joins TRBV6-2 or TRBV6-3 and TRBJ2-1; D gene uncertain. Germline CDR1 reads MNHEY; CDR2 reads SVGEGT. The germline V and J ends were trimmed by 5 bases and 4 bases, with 9 bases remaining between them. This CDR3 has 13 amino acids. This CDR3 reads CASSPGRYNEQFF. The CDR3 DNA reads as TGTGCCAGCAGTCCAGGACGGTACAATGAGCAGTTCTTC.

The chain is built from TRBV12-3 or TRBV12-4 and TRBJ2-5; possible D gene TRBD1, 6 bases. Trimming took 3 bases from V and 5 from J, leaving 10 bases between them. This CDR3 contains 13 residues. The CDR3 DNA follows: TGTGCCAGCAGTTTCAGGGGTGAGGAGACCCAGTACTTC. Translation gives CASSFRGEETQYF.

J is TRBJ1-2 and V is TRBV6-1, with D possibly matching TRBD1 (6 bases). From germline, CDR1 is MNHNS and CDR2 SASEGT. The CDR3 has 15 residues. Trimming removed 2 bases from V and 4 bases from J, with 14 bases in between. CDR3 sequence: CASSERGGEIYGYTF. The CDR3 nucleotides read TGTGCCAGCAGTGAAAGGGGGGGCGAGATCTATGGCTACACCTTC.

This clone was observed once. The chain couples TRBV6-5 to TRBJ2-7, with D unresolved. In germline, CDR1 is MNHEY, CDR2 SVGAGI. The V and J ends lost 2 bases and 0 bases respectively, with 11 bases between them. The CDR3 length is 15 residues. This CDR3 reads CASSYEYGSSYEQYF. The DNA of the CDR3 is TGTGCCAGCAGTTACGAGTACGGTAGCTCCTACGAGCAGTACTTC.